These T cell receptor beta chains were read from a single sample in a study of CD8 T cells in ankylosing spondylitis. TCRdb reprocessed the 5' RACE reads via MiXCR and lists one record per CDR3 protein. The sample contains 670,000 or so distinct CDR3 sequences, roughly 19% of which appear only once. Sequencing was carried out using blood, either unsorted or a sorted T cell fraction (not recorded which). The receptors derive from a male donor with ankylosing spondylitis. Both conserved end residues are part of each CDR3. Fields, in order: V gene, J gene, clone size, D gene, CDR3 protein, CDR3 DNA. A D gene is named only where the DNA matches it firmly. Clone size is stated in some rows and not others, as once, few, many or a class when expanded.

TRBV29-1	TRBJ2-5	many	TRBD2	CSAPGTSKETQYF	TGCAGCGCTCCCGGGACTAGCAAAGAGACCCAGTACTTC
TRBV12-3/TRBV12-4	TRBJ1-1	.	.	CASSLTAIRTTEAFF	TGTGCCAGCAGTTTGACAGCCATTCGGACCACTGAAGCTTTCTTT
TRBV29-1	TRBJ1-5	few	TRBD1	CSVRQGDQPQHF	TGCAGCGTTCGACAGGGAGATCAGCCCCAGCATTTT
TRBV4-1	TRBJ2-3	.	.	CASSQAQMGGAQYF	TGCGCCAGCAGCCAAGCTCAGATGGGCGGCGCGCAGTATTTT
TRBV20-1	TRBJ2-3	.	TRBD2	CSARDPGGISDTQYF	TGCAGTGCTAGAGATCCGGGAGGAATATCAGATACGCAGTATTTT
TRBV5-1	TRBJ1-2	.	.	CASSLAAGQGGYTF	TGCGCCAGCAGCTTGGCGGCAGGGCAAGGGGGCTACACCTTC
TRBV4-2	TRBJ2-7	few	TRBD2	CASSQEGTSGRYEQYF	TGTGCCAGCAGCCAAGAGGGGACTAGCGGGAGGTACGAGCAGTACTTC
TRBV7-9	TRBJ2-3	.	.	CASSLGELASTDTQYF	TGTGCCAGCAGCTTAGGAGAGCTAGCTTCCACAGATACGCAGTATTTT
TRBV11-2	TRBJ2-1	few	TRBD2	CASSSTTSGYNEQFF	TGTGCCAGCAGCTCGACGACTAGCGGTTACAATGAGCAGTTCTTC
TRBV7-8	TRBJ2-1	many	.	CASSPWENYLSEQFF	TGTGCCAGCAGCCCTTGGGAGAACTATCTATCGGAGCAGTTCTTC
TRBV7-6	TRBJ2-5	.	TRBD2	CASSPRTSGGQETQYF	TGTGCCAGCAGCCCAAGGACTAGCGGGGGCCAAGAGACCCAGTACTTC
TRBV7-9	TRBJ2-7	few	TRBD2	CASSSVAGVGYEQYF	TGTGCCAGCAGCTCCGTAGCGGGAGTAGGCTACGAGCAGTACTTC
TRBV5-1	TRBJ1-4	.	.	CASSLGSGGRGTNEKLFF	TGCGCCAGCAGCTTGGGGTCCGGGGGGCGCGGGACTAATGAAAAACTGTTTTTT
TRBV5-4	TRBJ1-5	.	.	CASSLAPAGAKGYSNQPQHF	TGTGCCAGCAGCTTGGCCCCAGCGGGGGCGAAAGGCTATAGCAATCAGCCCCAGCATTTT
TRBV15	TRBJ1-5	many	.	CATSSGKGNQPQHF	TGTGCCACCAGCAGCGGAAAGGGCAATCAGCCCCAGCATTTT
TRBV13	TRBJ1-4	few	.	CASSFTNEKLFF	TGTGCCAGCAGCTTTACTAATGAAAAACTGTTTTTT
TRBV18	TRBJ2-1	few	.	CASSPALPNEQFF	TGTGCCAGCTCACCAGCCCTTCCAAATGAGCAGTTCTTC
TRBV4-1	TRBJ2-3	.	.	CASSQTPGRKDTDTQYF	TGCGCCAGCAGCCAGACCCCCGGACGGAAAGACACAGATACGCAGTATTTT
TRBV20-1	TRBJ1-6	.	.	CSARDDSTLAPLHF	TGCAGTGCTAGAGACGACTCGACCCTAGCACCCCTCCACTTT
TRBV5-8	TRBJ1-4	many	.	CASSSQRHEKLFF	TGTGCCAGCAGCTCCCAGAGGCATGAAAAACTGTTTTTT
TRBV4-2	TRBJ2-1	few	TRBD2	CASSQPGLVNEQFF	TGTGCCAGCAGCCAGCCGGGACTAGTCAATGAGCAGTTCTTC
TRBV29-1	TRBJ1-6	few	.	CSVETGANSPLHF	TGCAGCGTTGAGACAGGAGCTAATTCACCCCTCCACTTT
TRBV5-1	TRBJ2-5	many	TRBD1	CASSAGQGARETQYF	TGCGCCAGCAGCGCTGGACAGGGGGCGCGGGAGACCCAGTACTTC
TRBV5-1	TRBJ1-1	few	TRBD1	CASSSGTGMLEAFF	TGCGCCAGCAGCAGCGGGACAGGAATGCTTGAAGCTTTCTTT
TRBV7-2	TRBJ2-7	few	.	CASGPSRGYEQYF	TGTGCCAGCGGACCCTCTAGGGGCTACGAGCAGTACTTC
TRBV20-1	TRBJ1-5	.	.	CSASPWGEVQPQHF	TGCAGTGCTAGCCCATGGGGGGAGGTACAGCCCCAGCATTTT
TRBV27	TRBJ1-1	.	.	CASSLSIENTEAFF	TGTGCCAGCAGTTTATCGATCGAGAACACTGAAGCTTTCTTT
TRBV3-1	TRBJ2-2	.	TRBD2	CASSQTSGSTSGLFF	TGTGCCAGCAGCCAAACTAGCGGGTCGACCTCGGGGCTGTTTTTT
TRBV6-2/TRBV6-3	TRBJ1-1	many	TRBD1	CASREAGGSEAFF	TGTGCCAGCCGAGAGGCAGGGGGTTCTGAAGCTTTCTTT
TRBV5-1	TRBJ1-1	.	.	CASSWESGIAFF	TGCGCCAGCAGCTGGGAATCAGGGATAGCTTTCTTT
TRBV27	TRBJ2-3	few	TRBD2	CASSFYPGGDTQYF	TGTGCCAGCAGTTTTTACCCGGGGGGGGATACGCAGTATTTT